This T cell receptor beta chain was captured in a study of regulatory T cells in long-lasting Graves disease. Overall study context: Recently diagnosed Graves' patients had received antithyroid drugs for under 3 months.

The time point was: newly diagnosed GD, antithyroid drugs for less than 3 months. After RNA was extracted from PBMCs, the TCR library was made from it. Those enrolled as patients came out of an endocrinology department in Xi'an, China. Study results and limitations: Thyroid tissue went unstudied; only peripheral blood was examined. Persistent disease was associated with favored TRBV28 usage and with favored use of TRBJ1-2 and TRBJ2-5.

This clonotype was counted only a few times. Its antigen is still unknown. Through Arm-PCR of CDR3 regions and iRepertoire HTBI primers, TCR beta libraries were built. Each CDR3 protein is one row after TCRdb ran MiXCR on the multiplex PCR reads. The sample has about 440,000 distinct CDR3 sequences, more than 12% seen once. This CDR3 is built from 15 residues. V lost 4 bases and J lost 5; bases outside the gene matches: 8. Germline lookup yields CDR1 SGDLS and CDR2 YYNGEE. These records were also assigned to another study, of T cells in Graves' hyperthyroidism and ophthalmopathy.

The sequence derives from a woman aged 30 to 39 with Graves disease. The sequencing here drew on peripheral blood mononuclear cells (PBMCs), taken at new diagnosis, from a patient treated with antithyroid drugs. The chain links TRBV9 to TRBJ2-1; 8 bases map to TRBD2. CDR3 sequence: CASSPLAGVNNEQFF. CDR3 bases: TGTGCCAGCAGCCCCCTAGCGGGTGTGAACAATGAGCAGTTCTTC.